This T cell receptor beta chain was retrieved from a study of blood T cells in healthy people across ages. V dropped 4 bases and J dropped 11; count of bases not matched to a gene: 16. This CDR3 region has 15 residues. Germline V gene sequence: CDR1 SEHNR, CDR2 FQNEAQ (reference sequence). Primed by a sample-barcoded 5' primer and a J-beta primer mix, a second PCR proceeded for 7 to 11 cycles. Each of the cDNA molecules was tagged by a template-switch adaptor with 12 random nucleotides. Via MiXCR, TCRdb re-called the 5' RACE reads, giving one row per CDR3 protein. The sample holds 650,000 to 950,000 distinct CDR3 sequences, under 55% seen once. A word on this clonotype: Its antigen is not known.

Study conclusions and caveats: Per million T cells, TCR beta diversity dropped about linearly as age rose. Bulk PBMC profiling left naive and antigen-experienced comparisons inconclusive. Across samples, TCR beta diversity tracked strongly with naive T cell percentage.

The chain is built from TRBV7-9 and TRBJ2-5; TRBD2 aligns across 7 bases. Sequenced material: blood. This receptor was taken from a man in his fifties or sixties in good health. CDR3 DNA: TGTGCCAGCAGCTCCCGGGGGGTTACCTACAATGAGCAGTACTTC. It is translated as CASSSRGVTYNEQYF.